What follows is one T cell receptor beta chain and its context. No antigen is known for it. TCRdb reprocessed the RT-PCR reads via MiXCR and lists one record per CDR3 protein. In the table there are hundreds of thousands of distinct CDR3 sequences, 10% to 15% of which are singletons. This entry is derived from a study of response to subunit inactivated influenza vaccine. Germline V gene data show CDR1 as LGHNA and CDR2 as YSLEER. The germline V and J ends were trimmed by 0 bases and 5 bases, with 13 bases remaining between them. The CDR3 spans 15 residues. General observations from the study: Each seasonal influenza vaccination, the authors suggested, recruits few new T cells.

Specimen: PBMCs from blood, collected about 40 days after vaccination. The clonotype was recovered from a middle-aged man who received an inactivated influenza vaccine. The chain couples TRBV4-3 to TRBJ2-5; D remains ambiguous. The CDR3 DNA follows: TGCGCCAGCAGCCAAGAGTTGTCGGACCGGGAGACCCAGTACTTC. Encoded protein: CASSQELSDRETQYF.